Listed here is a single T cell receptor beta chain. TCRdb keeps only in-frame clones here, not all; method: immunoSEQ multiplex PCR. This sample yields roughly 140,000 clones, of which 93% are seen a single time; 2% to 2.5% belongs to the top ten. CDR1 is SGHDT, CDR2 YYEEEE, per germline. The ends lost 1 base at V and 2 bases at J; junction bases unmatched: 6. The CDR3 has 16 amino acids. This record belongs to a study of control samples from healthy donors and cancer patients. V gene TRBV5-6 combines with J gene TRBJ1-2; 9 bases line up with TRBD1. The sequence came from a middle-aged man in good health. Sequencing used blood. For the CDR3, the DNA is TGTGCCAGCAGCTTGCTCGGGACAGGGAAGAACTATGGCTACACCTTC. Protein sequence: CASSLLGTGKNYGYTF. Combining the CDR3 with reference TRBV5-6 and TRBJ1-2 gives the whole variable domain DAGVTQSPTHLIKTRGQQVTLRCSPKSGHDTVSWYQQALGQGPQFIFQYYEEEERQRGNFPDRFSGHQFPNYSSELNVNALLLGDSALYLCASSLLGTGKNYGYTFGSGTRLTVV.